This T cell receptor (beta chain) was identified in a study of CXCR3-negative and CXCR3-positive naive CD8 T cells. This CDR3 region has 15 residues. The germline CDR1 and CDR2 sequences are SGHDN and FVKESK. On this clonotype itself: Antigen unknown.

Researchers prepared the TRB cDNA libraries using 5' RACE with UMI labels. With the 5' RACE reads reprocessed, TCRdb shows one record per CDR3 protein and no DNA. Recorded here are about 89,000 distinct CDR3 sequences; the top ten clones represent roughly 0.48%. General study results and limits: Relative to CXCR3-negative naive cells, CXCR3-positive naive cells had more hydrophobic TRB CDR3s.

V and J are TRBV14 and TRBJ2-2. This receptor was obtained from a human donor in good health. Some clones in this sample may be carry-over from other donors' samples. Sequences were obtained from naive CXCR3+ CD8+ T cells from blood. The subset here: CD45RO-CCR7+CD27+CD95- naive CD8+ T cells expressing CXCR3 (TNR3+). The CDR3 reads CASSQDRGWGGELFF.